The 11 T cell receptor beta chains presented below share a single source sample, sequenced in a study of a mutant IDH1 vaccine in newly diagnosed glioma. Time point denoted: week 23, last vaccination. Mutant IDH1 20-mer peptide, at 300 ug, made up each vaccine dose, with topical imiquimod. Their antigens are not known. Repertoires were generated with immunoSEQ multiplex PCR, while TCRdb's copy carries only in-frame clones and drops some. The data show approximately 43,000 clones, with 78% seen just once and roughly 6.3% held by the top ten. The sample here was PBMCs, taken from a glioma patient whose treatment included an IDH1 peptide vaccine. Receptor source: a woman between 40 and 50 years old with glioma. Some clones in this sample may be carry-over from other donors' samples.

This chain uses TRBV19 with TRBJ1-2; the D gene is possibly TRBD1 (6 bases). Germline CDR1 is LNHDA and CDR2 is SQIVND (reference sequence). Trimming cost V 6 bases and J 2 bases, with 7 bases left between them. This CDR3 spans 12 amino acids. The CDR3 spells CASRGQNYGYTF. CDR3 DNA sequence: TGTGCCAGTAGAGGACAGAACTATGGCTACACCTTC. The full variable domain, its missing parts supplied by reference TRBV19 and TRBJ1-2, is DGGITQSPKYLFRKEGQNVTLSCEQNLNHDAMYWYRQDPGQGLRLIYYSQIVNDFQKGDIAEGYSVSREKKESFPLTVTSAQKNPTAFYLCASRGQNYGYTFGSGTRLTVV.

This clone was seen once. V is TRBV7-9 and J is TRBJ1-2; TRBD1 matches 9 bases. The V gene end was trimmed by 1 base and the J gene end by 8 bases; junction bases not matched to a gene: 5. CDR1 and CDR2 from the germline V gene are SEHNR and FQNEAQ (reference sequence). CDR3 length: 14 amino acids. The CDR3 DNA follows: TGTGCCAGCAGCTTAGGGACAGGGGTAAAAGGCTACACCTTC. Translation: CASSLGTGVKGYTF.

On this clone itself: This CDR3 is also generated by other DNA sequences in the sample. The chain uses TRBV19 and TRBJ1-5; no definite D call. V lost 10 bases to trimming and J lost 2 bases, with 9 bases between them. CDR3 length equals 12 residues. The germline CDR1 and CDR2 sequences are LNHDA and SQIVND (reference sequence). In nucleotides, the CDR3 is TGTGCCACTCGGGGAGGCAATCAGCCCCAGCATTTT. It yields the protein CATRGGNQPQHF.

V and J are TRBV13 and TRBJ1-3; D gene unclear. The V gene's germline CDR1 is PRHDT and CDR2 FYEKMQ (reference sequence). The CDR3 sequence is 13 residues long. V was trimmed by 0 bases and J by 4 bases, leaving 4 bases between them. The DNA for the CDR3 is TGTGCCAGCAGCTTAGGACAGGGAAACACCATATATTTT. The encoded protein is CASSLGQGNTIYF.

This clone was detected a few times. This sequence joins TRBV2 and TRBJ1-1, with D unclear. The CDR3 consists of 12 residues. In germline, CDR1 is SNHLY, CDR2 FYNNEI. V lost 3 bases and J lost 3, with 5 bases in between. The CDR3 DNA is TGTGCCAGCAGTGACGTCTACACTGAAGCTTTCTTT. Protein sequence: CASSDVYTEAFF.

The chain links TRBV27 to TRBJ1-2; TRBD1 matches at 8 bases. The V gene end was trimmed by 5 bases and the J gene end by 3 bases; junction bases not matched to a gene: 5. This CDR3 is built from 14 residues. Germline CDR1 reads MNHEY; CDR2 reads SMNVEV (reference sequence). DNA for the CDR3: TGTGCCAGCAGTGCTCGACAGGGGCACTATGGCTACACCTTC. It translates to CASSARQGHYGYTF.

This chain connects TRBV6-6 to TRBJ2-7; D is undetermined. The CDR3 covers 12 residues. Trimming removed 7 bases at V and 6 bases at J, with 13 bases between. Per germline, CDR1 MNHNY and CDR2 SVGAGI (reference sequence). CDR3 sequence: CASKGPRAEQYF. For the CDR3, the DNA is TGTGCCAGCAAGGGTCCCCGGGCCGAGCAGTACTTC.

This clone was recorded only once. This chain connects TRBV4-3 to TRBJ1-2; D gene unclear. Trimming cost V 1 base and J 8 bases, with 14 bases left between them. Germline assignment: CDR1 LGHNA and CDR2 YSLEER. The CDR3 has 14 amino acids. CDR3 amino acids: CASSQGLPTRGYTF. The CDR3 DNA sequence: TGCGCCAGCAGCCAAGGCCTGCCTACGAGGGGCTACACCTTC.

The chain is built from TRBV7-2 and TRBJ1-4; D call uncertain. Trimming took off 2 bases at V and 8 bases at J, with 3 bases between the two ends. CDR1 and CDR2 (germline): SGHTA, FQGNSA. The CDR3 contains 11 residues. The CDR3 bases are TGTGCCAGCAGCTTACGGGAAAAACTGTTTTTT. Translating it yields CASSLREKLFF.

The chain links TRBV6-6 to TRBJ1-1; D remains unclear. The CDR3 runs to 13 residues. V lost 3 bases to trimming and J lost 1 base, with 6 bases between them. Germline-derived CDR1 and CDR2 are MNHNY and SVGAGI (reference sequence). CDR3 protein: CASSYGWNTEAFF. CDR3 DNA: TGTGCCAGCAGTTATGGTTGGAACACTGAAGCTTTCTTT.

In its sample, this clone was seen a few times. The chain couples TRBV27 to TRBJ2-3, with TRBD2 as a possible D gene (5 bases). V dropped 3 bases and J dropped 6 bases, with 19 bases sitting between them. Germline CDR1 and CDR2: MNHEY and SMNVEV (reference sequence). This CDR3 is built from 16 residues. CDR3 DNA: TGTGCCAGCAGTTTGAGGACTTCGCTGACTTGGGATACGCAGTATTTT. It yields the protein CASSLRTSLTWDTQYF.